The 4 T cell receptor beta chains given below trace back to one sample, sequenced in a study of OX40 agonist ivuxolimab in advanced cancers. The library was generated by the immunoSEQ multiplex PCR assay. TCRdb mirrors the immuneACCESS table, restricted to in-frame sequences. Some clones are absent from its copies; in checked studies, under half trace to an unresolved V gene, and the reason for the others is unknown. The sample data list tens of thousands of clones, and roughly four fifths of these were observed just once. Together, the top ten hold around 9.8% of the sample. The input for sequencing was CD4+ or CD8+ T cells sorted from blood, taken in a trial of the OX40 agonist ivuxolimab. These receptors came from an adult with an advanced solid tumor such as melanoma, head and neck, liver or kidney cancer.

CDR3 nucleotide sequence: TGTGCCAGCAGCTCCCTTGGCCCTTTGCGGGAGACCCAGTACTTC. Its protein is CASSSLGPLRETQYF. The V and J genes are TRBV7-9 and TRBJ2-5; unclear D gene. V lost 4 bases to trimming and J lost 5 bases, with 17 bases between them. This CDR3 spans 15 amino acids. Germline CDR1 and CDR2: SEHNR and FQNEAQ (reference sequence).

V usage is TRBV6-1 and J usage is TRBJ1-6; TRBD1 agrees at 8 bases. The CDR3 runs 14 residues. Germline V gene sequence: CDR1 MNHNS, CDR2 SASEGT. Unmatched junction bases numbered 3, after V lost 5 bases and J lost 6 bases. The DNA for the CDR3 is TGTGCCAGCAGTTCCGGACAGGGTAATTCACCCCTCCACTTT. As protein: CASSSGQGNSPLHF.

This CDR3 is CASSLFGGRAGEQFF. Written as DNA, the CDR3 is TGTGCCAGCAGCTTATTCGGCGGGAGGGCGGGTGAGCAGTTCTTC. The chain recombines TRBV7-2 with TRBJ2-1, with 9 bases lining up with TRBD2. The CDR3 contains 15 residues. CDR1 is SGHTA, CDR2 FQGNSA, per germline. J gave up 9 bases and V 2 bases, and 8 bases lay outside the gene matches.

This clone came up a few times. The genes are TRBV19 and TRBJ1-1, with 7 bases matching TRBD1. V dropped 9 bases and J dropped 3; count of bases not matched to a gene: 16. The CDR3 has 16 residues. Germline CDR1 is LNHDA and CDR2 is SQIVND (reference sequence). The CDR3 DNA sequence: TGTGCCAGCCGACAGGGTGGCCGCTATGTGGACACTGAAGCTTTCTTT. This codes for CASRQGGRYVDTEAFF.